These 16 T cell receptor beta chains came from one sample sequenced in a study of molecular identifiers for immune sequencing clone quantification. In TCRdb, the PCR reads were re-called with MiXCR into one record per CDR3 protein. This table has around 470,000 distinct CDR3 sequences, about 25% appearing once. Material for sequencing was naive CD8+ T cells from blood, with Jurkat cell RNA spiked in. Subset described: FACS-sorted CD8+CD4-CCR7+CD45RA+ naive T cells. The receptors were sampled from a human donor in good health. Some libraries in this study had Jurkat cell RNA spiked in.

This clonotype was found a few times. The chain recombines TRBV6-2 or TRBV6-3 with TRBJ1-1; D call uncertain. Germline CDR1 and CDR2: MNHEY and SVGEGT. Between the trimmed V and J ends, which lost 5 bases and 4 bases, there was a span of 8 bases. CDR3 length equals 12 residues. Here the CDR3 DNA reads TGTGCCAGCAGTCCGTATCGCACTGAAGCTTTCTTT. Translation: CASSPYRTEAFF.

On this clonotype: This may be a read error: a much more frequent sequence differs by one nucleotide. The chain employs TRBV6-2 or TRBV6-3 and TRBJ1-3; D is uncertain. V shed 5 bases and J shed 1 base, with 15 bases lying between them. This CDR3 has 16 amino acids. Germline V gene lookup returns CDR1 MNHEY and CDR2 SVGEGT. The CDR3 DNA reads as TGTGCCAGCAGTCTGGTCCGGTTATCATCTGGAAACACCATATATTTT. Residues: CASSLVRLSSGNTIYF.

This clonotype showed up many times. The chain employs TRBV3-1 and TRBJ2-2, with TRBD2 as a possible D gene (6 bases). Germline values: CDR1 LGHDT, CDR2 YNNKEL (reference sequence). V was clipped by 9 bases and J by 5 bases, with 19 bases between them. CDR3 length: 15 amino acids. CDR3 protein: CASLSHGGVTGELFF. The CDR3 coding sequence is TGTGCCAGTCTAAGCCACGGCGGGGTGACCGGGGAGCTGTTTTTT.

In the case of this clonotype: This sequence may be a read error, since a much larger clone differs from it by one base. The chain carries TRBV29-1 and TRBJ1-3, with a tentative D call TRBD1 (6 bases). Germline CDR1 is SQVTM and CDR2 is ANQGSEA. The CDR3 consists of 16 residues. The CDR3 DNA follows: TGCAGCGTTGAAGATGTCTGGGGGCTCTCTGGAAGCACCATATATTTT. It encodes CSVEDVWGLSGSTIYF.

The CDR3: CASSPGTTGYEQYF. The CDR3 DNA follows: TGTGCCAGCAGCCCCGGGACTACAGGCTACGAGCAGTACTTC. The chain recombines TRBV3-1 with TRBJ2-7; 7 positions match TRBD2. The CDR3 is 14 amino acids. V shed 4 bases and J 3 bases; nucleotides not matched to a gene: 6. CDR1 is LGHDT, CDR2 YNNKEL, per germline (reference sequence).

There are a few counts of this clonotype. V gene TRBV27 combines with J gene TRBJ1-2; 11 bases fit TRBD1. V shed 6 bases, J shed 7 bases, and the junction held 7 bases outside the gene matches. The germline V gene encodes CDR1 MNHEY and CDR2 SMNVEV (reference sequence). This CDR3 contains 14 residues. CDR3 DNA: TGTGCCAGCAGCATAGGACAGGGGGCAGGTGGCTACACCTTC. It codes for CASSIGQGAGGYTF.

This clonotype showed up just a few times. J is TRBJ2-3 and V is TRBV7-3; D is unresolved. CDR3 length: 13 amino acids. Germline V gene sequence: CDR1 SGHTA, CDR2 FQGTGA. V was pared by 11 bases and J by 14 bases, with 26 bases between. CDR3 in amino acids: CAGSQSGPLVVYF. In DNA, the CDR3 is TGTGCCGGTAGCCAATCCGGGCCGCTAGTGGTGTATTTT.

The chain combines TRBV29-1 with TRBJ2-7, with 7 nucleotides matching TRBD1. J was trimmed by 3 bases and V by 7 bases; bases with no gene match: 12. This CDR3 is built from 14 residues. The germline gives CDR1 SQVTM, CDR2 ANQGSEA. The CDR3 region is CSAVGDSEHYEQYF. DNA for the CDR3: TGCAGCGCAGTCGGGGACAGTGAACACTACGAGCAGTACTTC.

This clonotype occurred a few times. This may arise from a read error, as a much more abundant clone is one base away. This chain links TRBV7-9 with TRBJ2-3; D gene uncertain. The CDR3 covers 12 residues. CDR1 is SEHNR and CDR2 is FQNEAQ in the germline V gene (reference sequence). The CDR3: CASNLSRDTQYF. The CDR3 DNA follows: TGTGCCAGCAACCTGAGCAGAGATACGCAGTATTTT.

The chain carries TRBV7-7 and TRBJ2-7; D unresolved. Trimming shortened V by 5 bases and J by 6 bases, and 8 bases separated the two germline ends. There are 11 residues in the CDR3. From germline, CDR1 is SSHAT and CDR2 FNYEAQ (reference sequence). CDR3 in DNA: TGTGCCAGCAGCACCCCAGGCGAGCAGTACTTC. Translation gives CASSTPGEQYF. Supplemented by reference TRBV7-7 and TRBJ2-7, the full variable domain reads GAGVSQSPRYKVTKRGQDVTLRCDPISSHATLYWYQQALGQGPEFLTYFNYEAQPDKSGLPSDRFSAERPEGSISTLTIQRTEQRDSAMYRCASSTPGEQYFGPGTRLTVT.

This clonotype came up a few times. The chain joins TRBV14 to TRBJ2-7; no clear D. Germline V gene data show CDR1 as SGHDN and CDR2 as FVKESK. V was pared by 5 bases and J by 6 bases, with 11 bases between. The CDR3 totals 12 residues. In DNA, the CDR3 is TGTGCCAGCAGCTCCCCCCGGGCCGAGCAGTACTTC. Its translation is CASSSPRAEQYF.

The chain uses TRBV24-1 and TRBJ1-2; 9 bases map to TRBD1. After removal of 2 bases from V and 8 bases from J, the junction contained 2 bases not matched to a gene. Germline V gene data show CDR1 as KGHDR and CDR2 as SFDVKD. This CDR3 has 13 residues. This CDR3 is CATSDSTGGGYTF. DNA of the CDR3: TGTGCCACCAGTGATTCAACAGGGGGCGGCTACACCTTC.

This chain joins TRBV11-2 and TRBJ2-7, with 7 bases aligning to TRBD2. The CDR3 covers 15 residues. The junction had 9 bases not matched to a gene; V was cut back by 7 bases and J by 0 bases. Germline CDR1 reads SGHAT; CDR2 reads FQNNGV. The CDR3 is CASTTVGGFSYEQYF. DNA for the CDR3: TGTGCCAGCACAACGGTGGGGGGGTTCTCCTACGAGCAGTACTTC.

This clonotype was counted a few times. V usage is TRBV5-4 and J usage is TRBJ2-2; D may be TRBD1 (6 bases). Germline values: CDR1 SGHNT, CDR2 YYREEE (reference sequence). Trimming left V 8 bases short and J 7 bases short, with 15 bases between. The CDR3 runs to 13 residues. The CDR3 loop is CARSLGQSGELFF. The CDR3 region has the DNA TGTGCCAGAAGCCTCGGACAGAGCGGGGAGCTGTTTTTT. Combining the CDR3 with reference TRBV5-4 and TRBJ2-2 gives the whole variable domain ETGVTQSPTHLIKTRGQQVTLRCSSQSGHNTVSWYQQALGQGPQFIFQYYREEENGRGNFPPRFSGLQFPNYSSELNVNALELDDSALYLCARSLGQSGELFFGEGSRLTVL.

The V call is TRBV5-1, the J call TRBJ2-3, with 9 bases matching TRBD2. There are 16 residues in the CDR3. V trimming: 5 bases; J trimming: 0 bases; junction bases outside the gene matches: 7. The germline gives CDR1 SGHRS, CDR2 YFSETQ. The CDR3, as DNA: TGCGCCAGCAGAGTGGCTAGCGGGGTTAGCACAGATACGCAGTATTTT. It is translated as CASRVASGVSTDTQYF.

To note about this clonotype: At one end the junction does not follow the germline gene, possibly because of a read error. This sequence joins TRBV29-1 and TRBJ2-3; D may correspond to TRBD1 or TRBD2 (5 bases each). Germline CDR1 SQVTM, CDR2 ANQGSEA. The CDR3 length is 14 residues. CDR3 sequence reads: CSVQDGFKTATQYF. Written as DNA, the CDR3 is TGTAGCGTCCAGGACGGATTTAAGACAGCTACGCAGTATTTT.